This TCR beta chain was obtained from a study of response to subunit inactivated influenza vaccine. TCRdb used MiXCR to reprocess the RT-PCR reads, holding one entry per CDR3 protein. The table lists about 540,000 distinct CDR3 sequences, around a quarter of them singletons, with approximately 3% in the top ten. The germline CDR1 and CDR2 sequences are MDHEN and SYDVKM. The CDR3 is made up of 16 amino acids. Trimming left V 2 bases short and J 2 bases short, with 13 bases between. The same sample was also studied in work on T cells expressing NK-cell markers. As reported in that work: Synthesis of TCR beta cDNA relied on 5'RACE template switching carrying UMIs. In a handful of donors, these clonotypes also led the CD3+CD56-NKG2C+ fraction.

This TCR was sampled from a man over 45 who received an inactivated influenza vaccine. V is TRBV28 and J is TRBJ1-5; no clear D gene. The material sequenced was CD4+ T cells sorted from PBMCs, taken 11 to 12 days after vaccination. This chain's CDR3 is CASSLNYYRGNQPQHF. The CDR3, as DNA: TGTGCCAGCAGTTTAAATTACTATAGAGGCAATCAGCCCCAGCATTTT.